These T cell receptor beta chains were read from a single sample in a study of blood T cell repertoires in COVID-19. Using immunoSEQ multiplex PCR, the repertoire was profiled, and TCRdb retains in-frame clones only, with some absent. The sample consists of around 120,000 clones, 71% of them appearing once. Sample: peripheral blood. These receptors all stem from a human donor with acute or convalescent COVID-19. The donor label of this sample is uncertain. Each CDR3 is given without its conserved first and last residue. Each record gives: clone size, V gene, CDR3 protein. Rows give clone size only sometimes, using once, few, many, or a class for an expanded clone.

abundance: few
v_gene: TRBV10-3
CDR3aa: AIRGTSGVEQF

abundance: -
v_gene: TRBV4-2
CDR3aa: ASSREQGVEAF

abundance: -
v_gene: TRBV6-6
CDR3aa: AGSYFPSNQPQH

abundance: -
v_gene: TRBV11-3
CDR3aa: ASSRAGGSSYNEQF

abundance: -
v_gene: TRBV14
CDR3aa: ASSQDLGQGSTEAF

abundance: -
v_gene: TRBV2
CDR3aa: ASSLPGNYGYT

abundance: -
v_gene: TRBV2
CDR3aa: ASSEPRDSYGYT

abundance: -
v_gene: TRBV7-9
CDR3aa: ASSSHRDQETQY

abundance: few
v_gene: TRBV7-9
CDR3aa: ASSLGVGGSADTQY

abundance: few
v_gene: TRBV7-2
CDR3aa: ASSSGTAIWLGNTIY

abundance: -
v_gene: TRBV29-1
CDR3aa: SVEETDRAGYT

abundance: -
v_gene: TRBV27
CDR3aa: ASNPDRGGQPQH

abundance: -
v_gene: TRBV5-1
CDR3aa: ASSFGQGLGEQF

abundance: -
v_gene: TRBV28
CDR3aa: ATRVAGRGWSSYEQY

abundance: -
v_gene: TRBV28
CDR3aa: ASRTPGQGVYQPQH

abundance: -
v_gene: TRBV5-6
CDR3aa: ASNPPSVDSTPT